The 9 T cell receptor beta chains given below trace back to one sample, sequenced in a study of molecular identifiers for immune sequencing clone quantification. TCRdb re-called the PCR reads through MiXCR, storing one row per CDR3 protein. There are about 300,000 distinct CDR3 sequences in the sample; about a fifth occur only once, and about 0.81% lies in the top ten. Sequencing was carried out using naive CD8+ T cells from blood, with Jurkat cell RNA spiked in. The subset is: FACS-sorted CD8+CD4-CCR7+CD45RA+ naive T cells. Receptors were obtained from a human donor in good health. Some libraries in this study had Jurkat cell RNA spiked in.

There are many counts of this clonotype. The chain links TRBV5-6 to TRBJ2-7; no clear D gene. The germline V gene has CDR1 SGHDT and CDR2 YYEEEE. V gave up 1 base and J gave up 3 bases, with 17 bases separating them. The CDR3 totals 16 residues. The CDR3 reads CASSLPPGPLYYEQYF. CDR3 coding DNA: TGTGCCAGCAGCTTGCCACCCGGACCACTTTACTACGAGCAGTACTTC.

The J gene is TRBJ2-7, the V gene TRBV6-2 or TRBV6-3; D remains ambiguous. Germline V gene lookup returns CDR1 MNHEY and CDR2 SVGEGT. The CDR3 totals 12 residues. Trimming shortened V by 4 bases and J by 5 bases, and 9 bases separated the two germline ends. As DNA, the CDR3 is TGTGCCAGCAGTTGTTGGGTGGACGAGCAGTACTTC. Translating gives CASSCWVDEQYF.

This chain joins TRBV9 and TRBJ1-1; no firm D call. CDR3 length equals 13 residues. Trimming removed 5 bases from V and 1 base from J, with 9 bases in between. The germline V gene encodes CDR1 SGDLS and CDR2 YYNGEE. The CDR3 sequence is CASSDEGNTEAFF. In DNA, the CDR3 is TGTGCCAGCAGTGACGAGGGGAACACTGAAGCTTTCTTT. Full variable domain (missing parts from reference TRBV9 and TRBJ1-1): DSGVTQTPKHLITATGQRVTLRCSPRSGDLSVYWYQQSLDQGLQFLIQYYNGEERAKGNILERFSAQQFPDLHSELNLSSLELGDSALYFCASSDEGNTEAFFGQGTRLTVV.

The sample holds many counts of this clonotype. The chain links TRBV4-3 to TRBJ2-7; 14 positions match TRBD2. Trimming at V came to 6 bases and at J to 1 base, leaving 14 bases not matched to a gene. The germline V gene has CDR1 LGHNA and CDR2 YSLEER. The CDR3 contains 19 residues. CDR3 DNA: TGCGCCAGCAGTCCACTATACGGGACTAGCGGGGGAGCATCCTACGAGCAGTACTTC. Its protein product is CASSPLYGTSGGASYEQYF.

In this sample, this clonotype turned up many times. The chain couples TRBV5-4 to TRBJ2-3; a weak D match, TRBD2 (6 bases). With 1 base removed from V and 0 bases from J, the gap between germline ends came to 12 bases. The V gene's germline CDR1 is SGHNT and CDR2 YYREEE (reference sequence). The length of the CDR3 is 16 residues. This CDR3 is CASSLNLATSTDTQYF. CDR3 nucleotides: TGTGCCAGCAGCTTGAACCTAGCGACAAGCACAGATACGCAGTATTTT.

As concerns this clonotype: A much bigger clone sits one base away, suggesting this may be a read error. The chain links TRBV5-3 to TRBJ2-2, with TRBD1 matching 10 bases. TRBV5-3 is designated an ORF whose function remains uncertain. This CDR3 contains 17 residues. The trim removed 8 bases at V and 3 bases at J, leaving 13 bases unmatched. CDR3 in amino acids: CASSTRDRGVDTGELFF. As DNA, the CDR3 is TGTGCCAGCAGCACCCGGGACAGGGGTGTGGACACCGGGGAGCTGTTTTTT.

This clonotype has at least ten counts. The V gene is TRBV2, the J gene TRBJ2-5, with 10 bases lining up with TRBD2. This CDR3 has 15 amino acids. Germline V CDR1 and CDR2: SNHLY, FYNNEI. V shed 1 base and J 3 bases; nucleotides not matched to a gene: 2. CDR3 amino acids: CASSEGLAGEETQYF. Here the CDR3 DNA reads TGTGCCAGCAGTGAAGGTCTAGCGGGGGAAGAGACCCAGTACTTC.

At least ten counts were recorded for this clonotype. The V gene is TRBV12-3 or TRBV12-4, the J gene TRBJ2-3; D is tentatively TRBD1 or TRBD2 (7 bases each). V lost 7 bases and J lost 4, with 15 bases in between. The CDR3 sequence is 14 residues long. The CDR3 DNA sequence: TGTGCCAGCACCCAGGGGGGGGCGCCAGATACGCAGTATTTT. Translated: CASTQGGAPDTQYF.

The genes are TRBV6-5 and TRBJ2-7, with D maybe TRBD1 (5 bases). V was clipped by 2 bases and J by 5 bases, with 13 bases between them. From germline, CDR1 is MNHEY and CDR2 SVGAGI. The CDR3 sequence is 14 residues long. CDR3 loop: CASSYGQGLNEQYF. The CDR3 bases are TGTGCCAGCAGTTACGGGCAGGGTCTCAACGAGCAGTACTTC.